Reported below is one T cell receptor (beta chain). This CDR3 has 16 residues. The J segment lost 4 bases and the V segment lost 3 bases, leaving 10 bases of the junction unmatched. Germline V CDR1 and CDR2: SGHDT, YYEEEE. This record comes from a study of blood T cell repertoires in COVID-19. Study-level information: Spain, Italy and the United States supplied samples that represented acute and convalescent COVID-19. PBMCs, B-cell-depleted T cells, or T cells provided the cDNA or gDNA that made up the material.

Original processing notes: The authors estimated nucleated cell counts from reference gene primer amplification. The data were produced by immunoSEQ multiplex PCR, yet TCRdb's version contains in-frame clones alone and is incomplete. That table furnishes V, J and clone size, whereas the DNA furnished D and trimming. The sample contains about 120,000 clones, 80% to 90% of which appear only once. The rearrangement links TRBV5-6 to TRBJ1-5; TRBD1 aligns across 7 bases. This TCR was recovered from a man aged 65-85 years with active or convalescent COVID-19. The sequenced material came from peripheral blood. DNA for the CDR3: TGTGCCAGCAGCTCCCAAATGGGACAGACGAATCAGCCCCAGCATTTT. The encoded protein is CASSSQMGQTNQPQHF.